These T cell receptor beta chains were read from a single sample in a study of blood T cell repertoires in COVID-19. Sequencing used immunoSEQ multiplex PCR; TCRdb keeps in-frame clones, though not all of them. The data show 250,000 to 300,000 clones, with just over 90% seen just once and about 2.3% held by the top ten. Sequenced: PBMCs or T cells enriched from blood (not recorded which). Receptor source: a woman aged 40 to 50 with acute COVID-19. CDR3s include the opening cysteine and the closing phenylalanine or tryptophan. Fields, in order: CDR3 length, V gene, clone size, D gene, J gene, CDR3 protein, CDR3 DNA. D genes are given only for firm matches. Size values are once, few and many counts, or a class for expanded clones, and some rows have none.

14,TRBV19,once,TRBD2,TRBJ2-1,CASSMGLAGREQFF,TGTGCCAGTAGTATGGGACTAGCGGGAAGAGAGCAGTTCTTC
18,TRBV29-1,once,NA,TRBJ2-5,CSVALMGRERSGLETQYF,TGCAGCGTTGCCTTGATGGGCAGGGAACGAAGCGGGTTAGAGACCCAGTACTTC
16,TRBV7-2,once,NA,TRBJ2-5,CASSLAAGRYQETQYF,TGTGCCAGCAGCTTAGCGGCGGGGCGGTACCAAGAGACCCAGTACTTC
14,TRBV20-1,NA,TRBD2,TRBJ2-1,CSASLAGEYNEQFF,TGCAGTGCTAGTCTGGCGGGGGAGTACAATGAGCAGTTCTTC
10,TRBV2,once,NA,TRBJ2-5,CASGEASQYF,TGTGCCAGCGGGGAGGCGTCCCAGTACTTC
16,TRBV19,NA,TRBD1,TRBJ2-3,CASSLTGQGGSDTQYF,TGTGCCAGTAGTCTAACGGGACAGGGGGGTAGTGATACGCAGTATTTT
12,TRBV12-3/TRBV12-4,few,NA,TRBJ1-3,CASSPPMRAIYF,TGTGCCAGCAGTCCGCCGATGAGGGCCATATATTTT
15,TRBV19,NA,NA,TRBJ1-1,CASSRGDTTNTEAFF,TGTGCCAGTAGTAGAGGGGACACTACGAACACTGAAGCTTTCTTT
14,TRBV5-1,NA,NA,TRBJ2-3,CASSPLSGTDTQYF,TGCGCCAGCAGCCCCTTATCCGGCACAGATACGCAGTATTTT
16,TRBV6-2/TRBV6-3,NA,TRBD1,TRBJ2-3,CASSGDRGLNTDTQYF,TGTGCCAGCAGTGGCGACAGGGGGCTTAACACAGATACGCAGTATTTT
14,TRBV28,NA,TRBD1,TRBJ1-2,CASSPQGANYGYTF,TGTGCCAGCAGCCCCCAGGGGGCGAACTATGGCTACACCTTC
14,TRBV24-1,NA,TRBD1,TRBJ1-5,CATSDPSRDSAQHF,TGTGCCACCAGTGATCCAAGTCGGGACAGCGCCCAGCATTTT
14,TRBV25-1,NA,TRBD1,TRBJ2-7,CASSELDRGHEQYF,TGTGCCAGCAGTGAATTGGACAGGGGACACGAGCAGTACTTC
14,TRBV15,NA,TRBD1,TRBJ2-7,CATSRGQGPYEQYF,TGTGCCACCAGCAGGGGACAGGGACCCTACGAGCAGTACTTC
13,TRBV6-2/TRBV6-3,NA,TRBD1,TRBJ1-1,CASSYWTGNEAFF,TGTGCCAGCAGTTACTGGACAGGGAATGAAGCTTTCTTT
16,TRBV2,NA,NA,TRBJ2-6,CASVGQRLSGANVLTF,TGTGCCAGCGTAGGACAACGACTTTCTGGGGCCAACGTCCTGACTTTC
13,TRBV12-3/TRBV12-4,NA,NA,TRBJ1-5,CASSFTTNQPQHF,TGTGCCAGCAGTTTCACAACCAATCAGCCCCAGCATTTT
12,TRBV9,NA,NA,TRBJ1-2,CASTRQGYGYTF,TGTGCCAGCACTCGGCAGGGCTATGGCTACACCTTC
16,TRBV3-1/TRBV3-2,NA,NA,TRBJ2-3,CASSGAADTTRGTQYF,TGTGCCAGCTCAGGAGCCGCAGATACCACCCGGGGGACGCAGTATTTT
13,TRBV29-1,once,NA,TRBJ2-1,CSVEATRYNEQFF,TGCAGCGTTGAAGCTACCAGGTACAATGAGCAGTTCTTC
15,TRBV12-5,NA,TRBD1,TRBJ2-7,CASGSFRDSIYEQYF,TGTGCTAGTGGTTCCTTCCGGGACAGTATCTACGAGCAGTACTTC
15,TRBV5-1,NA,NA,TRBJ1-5,CASSLDSNSNQPQHF,TGCGCCAGCAGCTTGGACAGTAATAGCAATCAGCCCCAGCATTTT
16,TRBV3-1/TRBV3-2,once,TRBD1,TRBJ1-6,CASSQDGTGANSPLHF,TGTGCCAGCAGCCAAGACGGGACAGGGGCAAATTCACCCCTCCACTTT
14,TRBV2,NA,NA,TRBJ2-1,CASSAGTIRDEQFF,TGTGCCAGCAGTGCTGGGACAATAAGGGATGAGCAGTTCTTC
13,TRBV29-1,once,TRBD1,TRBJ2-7,CSVVEGTGWEQYF,TGCAGCGTGGTGGAGGGGACAGGGTGGGAGCAGTACTTC
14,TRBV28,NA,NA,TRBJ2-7,CASSLSGSTGEQYF,TGTGCCAGCAGTTTATCGGGATCGACGGGCGAGCAGTACTTC
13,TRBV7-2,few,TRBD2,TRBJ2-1,CASSLHSGGVQFF,TGTGCCAGCAGCTTACATAGCGGGGGGGTGCAGTTCTTC
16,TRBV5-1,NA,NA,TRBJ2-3,CASSLVWRDASATQYF,TGCGCCAGCAGCTTGGTGTGGCGGGACGCAAGCGCCACGCAGTATTTT